This TCR beta chain stems from a study of early T cells in non-severe SARS-CoV-2 infection (dated by TCRdb to about 2021). About the full investigation: TCR sequencing used bulk RNA from unsorted whole blood, so alpha and beta chains could not be paired. Overall study outcomes, separate from this receptor: VDJdb matching was skewed toward anti-spike CD8 responses and likely underestimated virus-specific expansions, missing private and CD4 specificities.

The study was a case-control design nested within a healthcare worker cohort in London, UK, with weekly nasopharyngeal swab PCR tests and blood sampling. Healthcare workers were recruited during the week of the UK lockdown, between 23 and 31 March 2020, and followed weekly for up to 16 weeks. Turning to this clonotype: Its cognate antigen has yet to be identified. No base qualities exist here, and no much larger clone lies one base off it.

The library was generated by 5' RACE. TCRdb records NextSeq 500 as the sequencer. In the TCR library protocol, unique molecular identifiers were attached to individual cDNA molecules to correct for PCR bias and sequencing error. Sequencing covered both TCR alpha and beta chains, and within each sample the abundances of alpha and beta sequences were tightly co-correlated. Processing in the source paper ran as follows. Decombinator V4 was used to perform V gene, J gene and CDR3 annotation of TCR sequences. TCRs were defined as expanded if a significant change between any two time points was detected under a Poisson model with p below 0.0001. TCR abundances were normalised to the total number of TCRs sequenced per sample and expressed as counts per million. MAIT TCRs were defined by TRAV1-2 paired with TRAJ12, TRAJ20 or TRAJ33, and iNKT TCRs by TRAV10 paired with TRAJ18. A search of VDJdb, accessed on 1 November 2021, was run for TCRs annotated to CMV, EBV and SARS-CoV-2, with TCRs annotated for multiple antigens excluded. The public reads were reanalyzed by TCRdb: fastp trimming at Q25, MiXCR alignment, in-frame beta chains only. Each entry is one CDR3 protein sequence, shown with its most common DNA and genes. For this entry, the V and J calls and clone size follow TCRdb and not the study's own pipeline. The sample table records some 120,000 distinct CDR3 sequences; 15% of these occur just once. Around a fifth of the sample is held by the ten biggest clonotypes.

Cut back by 1 base and 6 bases, the V and J ends lie 18 bases apart. Reading the germline V gene gives CDR1 MGHRA and CDR2 YSYEKL. The CDR3 goes from the cysteine to the phenylalanine over 17 residues. Only CDR3 DNA remains: 51 bases, in frame from the first base. The sequence joins TRBV4-1 to TRBJ2-2; the D call could be TRBD1 or TRBD2, with each sharing 6 bases. The source material was whole blood. This TCR was recovered from an adult who was a healthcare worker with PCR-confirmed SARS-CoV-2 infection or an uninfected control (not recorded which). The DNA sequence is TGCGCCAGCAGCCAAGGAGGGGGGCCCTTCGTTGCCGGGGAGCTGTTTTTT. This yields the protein CASSQGGGPFVAGELFF.